These 10 T cell receptor beta chains originate from one sample sequenced in a study of somatic mutations in cytotoxic T cells in rheumatoid arthritis. Sequencing was performed with immunoSEQ multiplex PCR; in TCRdb, only in-frame clones are kept and a portion is missing. The sample yields 10,000 or so clones, around 81% seen once. The sequenced sample consisted of CD8+ T cells sorted from blood. The source is a woman aged 45-65 years in good health.

This chain joins TRBV10-3 and TRBJ2-7; 11 bases map to TRBD2. There are 14 residues in the CDR3. V lost 6 bases to trimming and J lost 2 bases; unmatched junction nucleotides: 3. Germline loops: CDR1 ENHRY, CDR2 SYGVKD. In DNA form, the CDR3 reads TGTGCCATCAGGATGACTAGCGGGGCCTACGAGCAGTACTTC. Protein product: CAIRMTSGAYEQYF.

To note about this clone: Only one base separates this from a far larger clonotype, so it likely reflects a read error. The CDR3 ends on some other residue instead of the conserved phenylalanine or tryptophan, so this is likely a read error. The chain uses TRBV7-8 and TRBJ1-5, with 7 nucleotides matching TRBD1. Germline-derived CDR1 and CDR2 are SGHVS and FQNEAQ. This CDR3 contains 16 residues. The ends lost 9 bases at V and 3 bases at J; junction bases unmatched: 14. The CDR3 bases are TGTGCCAGTGCGACGGACAGGCAAAACTTCAATCAGCCCCAGCATTTA. Encoded protein: CASATDRQNFNQPQHL.

The chain combines TRBV7-2 with TRBJ1-1, with D unresolved. The germline V gene has CDR1 SGHTA and CDR2 FQGNSA. CDR3 size: 9 residues. Here the CDR3 reads CGGPDGAFF. CDR3 in DNA: TGTGGAGGCCCCGACGGAGCTTTCTTT. Full variable domain (outside the CDR3, taken from reference TRBV7-2 and TRBJ1-1): GAGVSQSPSNKVTEKGKDVELRCDPISGHTALYWYRQSLGQGLEFLIYFQGNSAPDKSGLPSDRFSAERTGGSVSTLTIQRTQQEDSAVYLCGGPDGAFFGQGTRLTVV.

The table lists this clone with a few counts. Distinct nucleotide sequences in the sample also encode this CDR3. This chain uses TRBV7-9 with TRBJ2-7; possibly TRBD2 for D (7 bases). Trimming pared 4 bases from V and 3 bases from J, leaving 13 bases between. CDR3 length: 14 residues. Germline CDR1 SEHNR, CDR2 FQNEAQ (reference sequence). CDR3 bases: TGTGCCAGCAGCTCGGGAGGACAGAGCTACGAGCAGTACTTC. Translation gives CASSSGGQSYEQYF.

The CDR3 DNA follows: TGTGCCAGCAGCGCCTCGACTAGCGGGGCCAATGAGCAGTTCTTC. Translating gives CASSASTSGANEQFF. The V gene is TRBV6-4, the J gene TRBJ2-1, with 11 bases fitting TRBD2. Looked up from germline, CDR1 is MRHNA and CDR2 is SNTAGT. The CDR3 covers 15 residues. V gave up 6 bases and J gave up 6 bases; unmatched junction bases: 7.

This rearrangement joins TRBV29-1 to TRBJ1-4; D is unresolved. Germline loops: CDR1 SQVTM, CDR2 ANQGSEA. Between the trimmed V and J ends, which lost 3 bases and 7 bases, there was a span of 3 bases. This CDR3 is built from 10 residues. CDR3 DNA: TGCAGCGTTGACAGTGAAAAACTGTTTTTT. Translated, it gives CSVDSEKLFF.

This chain joins TRBV9 and TRBJ2-1, with TRBD2 matching 8 bases. V lost 0 bases and J lost 7; bases outside the gene matches: 6. The CDR3 runs to 15 residues. Germline V gene lookup returns CDR1 SGDLS and CDR2 YYNGEE. The CDR3 DNA sequence: TGTGCCAGCAGCGTAGGGAGCGGGAGCGGAAATGAGCAGTTCTTC. It yields the protein CASSVGSGSGNEQFF.

V is TRBV5-4 and J is TRBJ1-2; 8 bases fit TRBD1. Germline V gene data show CDR1 as SGHNT and CDR2 as YYREEE (reference sequence). J lost 3 bases, V lost 0 bases, and 7 bases had no gene match. This CDR3 comprises 16 residues. The CDR3 region is CASSLAQDRADYGYTF. Here the CDR3 DNA reads TGTGCCAGCAGCTTGGCCCAGGACAGGGCTGACTATGGCTACACCTTC.

This sequence joins TRBV6-6 and TRBJ1-1; no reliable D call. This CDR3 is 13 amino acids long. Trimming shortened V by 7 bases and J by 0 bases, and 9 bases separated the two germline ends. Germline-derived CDR1 and CDR2 are MNHNY and SVGAGI (reference sequence). DNA of the CDR3: TGTGCCAGCACCCCCGGGATGAACACTGAAGCTTTCTTT. Translation gives CASTPGMNTEAFF.

The DNA of the CDR3 is TGCGCCAGCAGCCAAGATCTGACTAGCGGGAGGCAGTACTTC. Translated: CASSQDLTSGRQYF. This rearrangement joins TRBV4-3 to TRBJ2-7, with 12 nucleotides matching TRBD2. V lost 0 bases to trimming and J lost 9 bases; unmatched junction nucleotides: 3. The CDR3 contains 14 residues. CDR1 and CDR2 from the germline V gene are LGHNA and YSLEER.